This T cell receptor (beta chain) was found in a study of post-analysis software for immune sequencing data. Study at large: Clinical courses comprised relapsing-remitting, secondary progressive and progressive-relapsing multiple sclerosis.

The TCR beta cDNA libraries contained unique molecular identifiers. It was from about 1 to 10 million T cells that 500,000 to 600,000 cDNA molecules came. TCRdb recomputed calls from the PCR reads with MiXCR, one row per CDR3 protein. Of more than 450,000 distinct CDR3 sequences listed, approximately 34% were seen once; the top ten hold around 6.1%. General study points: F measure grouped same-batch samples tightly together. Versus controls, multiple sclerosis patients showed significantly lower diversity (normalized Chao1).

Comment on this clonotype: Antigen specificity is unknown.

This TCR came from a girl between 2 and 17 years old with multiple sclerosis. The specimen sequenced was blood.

Written as DNA, the CDR3 is TGTGCCAGCAGCTTAGGTTCAGGGAAAGAGACCCAGTACTTC. Translation gives CASSLGSGKETQYF. The chain combines TRBV11-2 with TRBJ2-5; weak D call: TRBD1 (5 bases). This CDR3 has 14 amino acids. Germline V CDR1 and CDR2: SGHAT, FQNNGV. V shed 1 base and J shed 3 bases, with 9 bases lying between them.